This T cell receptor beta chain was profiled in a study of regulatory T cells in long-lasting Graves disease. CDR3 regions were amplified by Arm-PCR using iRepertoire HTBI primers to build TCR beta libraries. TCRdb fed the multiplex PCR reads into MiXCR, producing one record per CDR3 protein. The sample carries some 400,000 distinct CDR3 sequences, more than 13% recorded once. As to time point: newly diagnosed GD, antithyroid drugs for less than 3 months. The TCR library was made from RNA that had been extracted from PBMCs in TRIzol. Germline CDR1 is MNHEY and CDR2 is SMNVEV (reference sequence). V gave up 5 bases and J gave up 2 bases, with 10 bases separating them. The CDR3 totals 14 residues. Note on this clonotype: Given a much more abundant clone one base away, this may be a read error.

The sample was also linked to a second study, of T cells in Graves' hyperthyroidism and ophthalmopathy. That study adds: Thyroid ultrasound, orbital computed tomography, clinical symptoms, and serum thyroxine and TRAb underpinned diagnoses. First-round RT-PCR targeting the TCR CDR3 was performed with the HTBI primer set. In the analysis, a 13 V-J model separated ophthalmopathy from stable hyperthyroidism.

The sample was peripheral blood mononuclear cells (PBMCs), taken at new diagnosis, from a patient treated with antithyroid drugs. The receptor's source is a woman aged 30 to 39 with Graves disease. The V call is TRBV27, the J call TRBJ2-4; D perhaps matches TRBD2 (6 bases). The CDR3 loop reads CASSNGLTKNIQYF. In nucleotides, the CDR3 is TGTGCCAGCAGTAACGGACTAACCAAAAACATTCAGTACTTC.